This T cell receptor (beta chain) comes out of a study of PD-L1 blockade in urothelial cancer. Study overall: Patients' prior chemotherapy regimens numbered 0 to 3. A median approximately 150,000 T cells were found in blood samples.

Trimming removed 7 bases from V and 9 bases from J, with 16 bases in between. The CDR3 sequence is 13 residues long. CDR1 is SNHLY and CDR2 is FYNNEI in the germline V gene. Clones were read by immunoSEQ multiplex PCR, and TCRdb kept only the in-frame ones, dropping some. In the table there are some 16,000 clones, around nine tenths of which are singletons. Time point of the sample: pretreatment peripheral blood. This clone was counted between two and nine times. This clonotype originated in an older man with urothelial cancer. The V call is TRBV2, the J call TRBJ1-5; TRBD1 might be the D (5 bases). The sample here was PBMCs, taken around atezolizumab (anti-PD-L1) treatment. The CDR3 nucleotides read TGTGCCAGCAAAAGGGGCCCCACATTGCCCCAGCATTTT. Translation: CASKRGPTLPQHF.